Following are 27 T cell receptor beta chains from one sample sequenced in a study of early T cells in non-severe SARS-CoV-2 infection. Each CDR3 protein is one row after TCRdb ran MiXCR on the 5' RACE reads. This sample has 35,000 to 45,000 distinct CDR3 sequences; over 8.5% occur once, and the top ten carry less than 15%. Sequencing input: whole blood. All receptors derive from an adult who was a healthcare worker with PCR-confirmed SARS-CoV-2 infection or an uninfected control (not recorded which).

The chain combines TRBV18 with TRBJ2-7; D is ambiguous. The length of the CDR3 is 12 residues. Germline-derived CDR1 and CDR2 are KGHSH and LQKENI. Deletions cut 6 bases from V and 3 bases from J, with 9 bases between. The CDR3 nucleotides are TGTGCCAGCTCGACGGAGCGCTACGAGCAGTACTTC. It encodes CASSTERYEQYF.

The chain links TRBV6-6 to TRBJ2-5; D gene uncertain. The CDR3 runs to 12 residues. The ends were cut back, 2 bases at V and 2 bases at J, with 3 bases in the middle. Per the germline V gene, CDR1 is MNHNY and CDR2 is SVGAGI (reference sequence). The CDR3 reads CASSYRQETQYF. In DNA, the CDR3 is TGTGCCAGCAGTTACAGGCAAGAGACCCAGTACTTC.

This clonotype was detected many times. The rearrangement links TRBV7-9 to TRBJ2-7; 8 nucleotides align to TRBD1. Germline V CDR1 and CDR2: SEHNR, FQNEAQ (reference sequence). This CDR3 is 14 amino acids long. J was trimmed by 4 bases and V by 5 bases; bases with no gene match: 7. CDR3 nucleotides: TGTGCCAGCAGCCTCCTAAGGACAGGGTACGAGCAGTACTTC. Translating it yields CASSLLRTGYEQYF.

This clonotype was recorded at least ten times. This sequence joins TRBV2 and TRBJ1-1, with 8 bases lining up with TRBD1. Germline lookup yields CDR1 SNHLY and CDR2 FYNNEI. This CDR3 region has 13 residues. V was pared by 6 bases and J by 5 bases, with 5 bases of the junction left unmatched. CDR3 DNA: TGTGCCAGCAGCCGGACAGGGCGAACTGAAGCTTTCTTT. Protein product: CASSRTGRTEAFF.

This clonotype has more than one count but fewer than ten. The chain couples TRBV20-1 to TRBJ2-3; 7 bases are a match to TRBD2. Germline-derived CDR1 and CDR2 are DFQATT and SNEGSKA (reference sequence). The CDR3 is 13 residues long. V lost 0 bases to trimming and J lost 13 bases; unmatched junction nucleotides: 10. CDR3 nucleotide sequence: TGCAGTGCTAGAGATCTCGCTAGCGGTAAGAAGTATTTT. It specifies CSARDLASGKKYF.

This clonotype was found many times. This chain uses TRBV18 with TRBJ1-6; 8 nucleotides line up with TRBD1. The CDR3 covers 15 residues. Germline CDR1 reads KGHSH; CDR2 reads LQKENI. V gave up 6 bases and J gave up 8 bases; unmatched junction bases: 9. CDR3 DNA sequence: TGTGCCAGCTCCCTTACCGGGACAGGAGATTCACCCCTCCACTTT. It yields the protein CASSLTGTGDSPLHF.

This clonotype was counted between two and nine times. V and J are TRBV5-1 and TRBJ2-7; D might be TRBD1 (5 bases). The ends were cut back, 8 bases at V and 0 bases at J, with 12 bases in the middle. CDR3 length equals 13 residues. Germline CDR1 is SGHRS and CDR2 is YFSETQ. CDR3 sequence reads: CASQTDFSYEQYF. The CDR3 region has the DNA TGCGCCAGTCAGACAGATTTCTCCTACGAGCAGTACTTC.

This clonotype was recorded many times. The V and J genes are TRBV7-9 and TRBJ1-1; D is uncertain. This CDR3 is built from 13 residues. CDR1 SEHNR and CDR2 FQNEAQ come from the germline V gene (reference sequence). Trimming removed 5 bases from V and 4 bases from J, with 11 bases in between. The CDR3 DNA is TGTGCCAGCAGCCGAACGGAGGCCACTGAAGCTTTCTTT. It codes for CASSRTEATEAFF.

This clonotype was seen a handful of times. This chain links TRBV11-3 with TRBJ1-1, with D possibly being TRBD1 (6 bases). The germline gives CDR1 SGHNT, CDR2 YENEEA. V lost 0 bases and J 1 base, leaving 9 bases between the germline ends. The CDR3 length is 15 residues. CDR3 protein: CASSLDGQPNTEAFF. The CDR3, as DNA: TGTGCCAGCAGCTTAGATGGACAGCCGAACACTGAAGCTTTCTTT.

The chain has TRBV12-3 or TRBV12-4 and TRBJ2-7, with 8 bases matching TRBD1. J lost 4 bases, V lost 1 base, and 0 bases had no gene match. The CDR3 length is 13 residues. This chain's CDR3 is CASSLGTGYEQYF. The CDR3 bases are TGTGCCAGCAGTTTAGGGACAGGGTACGAGCAGTACTTC.

This sequence joins TRBV2 and TRBJ2-1; 9 bases are a match to TRBD1. Losses at the gene ends were 6 bases for V and 7 bases for J; bases not matched to a gene: 10. Per the germline V gene, CDR1 is SNHLY and CDR2 is FYNNEI. CDR3 length: 15 residues. CDR3 DNA: TGTGCCAGCAGGAGGATGGACAGGGGCATGAATGAGCAGTTCTTC. Residues: CASRRMDRGMNEQFF.

This clonotype was counted at least ten times. The rearrangement links TRBV5-1 to TRBJ2-7; D uncertain. V was pared by 0 bases and J by 2 bases, with 3 bases between. The CDR3 contains 12 residues. Germline loops: CDR1 SGHRS, CDR2 YFSETQ. The chain's CDR3 is CASSLDTYEQYF. The CDR3 bases are TGCGCCAGCAGCTTGGACACCTACGAGCAGTACTTC.

This clonotype was detected ten times or more. The chain recombines TRBV25-1 with TRBJ1-1; 9 bases align to TRBD1. The germline V gene has CDR1 MGHDK and CDR2 SYGVNS. With V trimmed by 1 base and J by 1 base, 10 bases remained unmatched. The CDR3 extends over 18 amino acids. The CDR3 DNA is TGTGCCAGCAGTGAATCTCCTGGGACAGGGCGGGGGAACACTGAAGCTTTCTTT. This gives the protein CASSESPGTGRGNTEAFF.

V usage is TRBV28 and J usage is TRBJ2-7; 10 nucleotides align to TRBD1. V trimming: 6 bases; J trimming: 4 bases; junction bases outside the gene matches: 3. In germline, CDR1 is MDHEN, CDR2 SYDVKM. The CDR3 is 13 residues long. This CDR3 is CASSDRGLYEQYF. The DNA for the CDR3 is TGTGCCAGCAGCGACAGGGGGCTATACGAGCAGTACTTC. Filled out from reference TRBV28 and TRBJ2-7, the complete variable domain reads DVKVTQSSRYLVKRTGEKVFLECVQDMDHENMFWYRQDPGLGLRLIYFSYDVKMKEKGDIPEGYSVSREKKERFSLILESASTNQTSMYLCASSDRGLYEQYFGPGTRLTVT.

This clonotype has a count of ten or more. This chain links TRBV20-1 with TRBJ1-2, with 8 bases that match TRBD1. The CDR3 loop spans 14 amino acids. J was trimmed by 2 bases and V by 1 base; bases with no gene match: 3. Per the germline V gene, CDR1 is DFQATT and CDR2 is SNEGSKA (reference sequence). The CDR3 DNA follows: TGCAGTGCTAGAGCTCCAGGGGGCAACTATGGCTACACCTTC. Its protein product is CSARAPGGNYGYTF.

This clonotype was seen many times. The rearrangement joins TRBV6-5 to TRBJ1-2; maybe TRBD1 (5 bases). V was trimmed by 0 bases and J by 9 bases, leaving 17 bases between them. This CDR3 contains 15 residues. Germline CDR1 and CDR2: MNHEY and SVGAGI. In DNA form, the CDR3 reads TGTGCCAGCAGTTACTCAGAAGGGGTCTATATCAGCTACACCTTC. Translating gives CASSYSEGVYISYTF.

This clonotype came up many times. V and J are TRBV12-3 or TRBV12-4 and TRBJ2-1; D might be TRBD1 (5 bases). This CDR3 region has 17 residues. V gave up 5 bases and J gave up 3 bases, with 20 bases separating them. The CDR3, as DNA: TGTGCCAGCAGTCCTCAGGGAATTTCGGTACACTACAATGAGCAGTTCTTC. Translation gives CASSPQGISVHYNEQFF.

There are many counts of this clonotype. This chain's CDR3 is CSAGQGDGYTF. The CDR3 bases are TGCAGTGCTGGACAGGGGGATGGCTACACCTTC. The V and J genes are TRBV20-1 and TRBJ1-2; TRBD1 aligns across 10 bases. Trimming cost V 5 bases and J 6 bases; bases outside gene matches: 0. Germline lookup yields CDR1 DFQATT and CDR2 SNEGSKA (reference sequence). The CDR3 length is 11 residues.

This clonotype was recorded many times. CDR3 loop: CSVDRGRGTDTQYF. Here the CDR3 DNA reads TGCAGCGTCGATCGGGGCAGGGGCACAGATACGCAGTATTTT. The chain combines TRBV29-1 with TRBJ2-3; D tentatively reads TRBD1 or TRBD2 (5 bases each). The CDR3 loop spans 14 amino acids. V was pared by 6 bases and J by 1 base, with 14 bases between. In germline, CDR1 is SQVTM, CDR2 ANQGSEA.

This clonotype was detected many times. The chain has TRBV6-2 or TRBV6-3 and TRBJ1-5; 10 bases align to TRBD1. With 6 bases clipped from V and 2 bases from J, the junction kept 4 bases outside the gene matches. The CDR3 contains 15 residues. In germline, CDR1 is MNHEY, CDR2 SVGEGT. The DNA of the CDR3 is TGTGCCAGCAGCCCGACAGGGGGCGGCAATCAGCCCCAGCATTTT. Translation: CASSPTGGGNQPQHF.

This clonotype has just a few counts. The V and J genes are TRBV11-3 and TRBJ2-2; tentatively, D is TRBD1 (6 bases). The V gene's germline CDR1 is SGHNT and CDR2 YENEEA. V dropped 6 bases and J dropped 11 bases, with 16 bases sitting between them. The CDR3 sequence is 13 residues long. CDR3 sequence: CASSTGWKNELFF. Written as DNA, the CDR3 is TGTGCCAGCAGTACAGGGTGGAAGAATGAGCTGTTTTTT.

This clonotype has ten or more counts. V usage is TRBV10-3 and J usage is TRBJ1-6; D is unclear. Trimming removed 10 bases at V and 14 bases at J, with 27 bases between. The CDR3 has 15 residues. The V gene's germline CDR1 is ENHRY and CDR2 SYGVKD. The CDR3 spells CASGRDSRVFGSLHF. CDR3 sequence (DNA): TGTGCCAGCGGGAGGGATTCGAGGGTATTTGGATCCCTCCACTTT.

This chain connects TRBV6-1 to TRBJ1-6, with TRBD1 matching 8 bases. V shed 3 bases, J shed 7 bases, and the junction held 8 bases outside the gene matches. The CDR3 loop spans 16 amino acids. Germline V gene lookup returns CDR1 MNHNS and CDR2 SASEGT. This CDR3 reads CASSDWVRDRNSPLHF. The DNA of the CDR3 is TGTGCCAGCAGTGATTGGGTCCGGGACAGGAATTCACCCCTCCACTTT.

J is TRBJ1-2 and V is TRBV18; TRBD1 matches at 10 bases. Germline V gene lookup returns CDR1 KGHSH and CDR2 LQKENI. CDR3 length: 15 amino acids. With V trimmed by 1 base and J by 4 bases, 3 bases remained unmatched. Here the CDR3 DNA reads TGTGCCAGCTCACCACGGACAGGGGGAGGCTATGGCTACACCTTC. This codes for CASSPRTGGGYGYTF.

This chain links TRBV6-5 with TRBJ2-3; 7 bases match TRBD1. Trimming removed 6 bases from V and 1 base from J; junction bases left unmatched: 4. Per the germline V gene, CDR1 is MNHEY and CDR2 is SVGAGI. The CDR3 sequence is 14 residues long. The CDR3 DNA follows: TGTGCCAGCAGCGGGCAGGGGGGCACAGATACGCAGTATTTT. Its translation: CASSGQGGTDTQYF.

This clonotype was found many times. The V call is TRBV12-3 or TRBV12-4, the J call TRBJ1-2; D uncertain. This CDR3 is 16 amino acids long. The germline V and J ends were trimmed by 3 bases and 2 bases, with 16 bases remaining between them. The CDR3 sequence: CASSLGAGPQNYGYTF. The DNA of the CDR3 is TGTGCCAGCAGTTTGGGCGCAGGTCCCCAGAACTATGGCTACACCTTC.

The V and J genes are TRBV20-1 and TRBJ2-1; TRBD2 matches 8 bases. The CDR3 totals 15 residues. Trimming removed 3 bases from V and 9 bases from J; junction bases left unmatched: 13. CDR1 is DFQATT and CDR2 is SNEGSKA in the germline V gene (reference sequence). The CDR3: CSASRAGTRVGEQFF. The CDR3 DNA follows: TGCAGTGCTAGCAGAGCCGGGACTAGGGTTGGTGAGCAGTTCTTC.